Following are 7 T cell receptor beta chains from one sample sequenced in a study of T cell responses to AZD1222 COVID-19 vaccine. Clones were read by immunoSEQ multiplex PCR, and TCRdb kept only the in-frame ones, dropping some. The sample holds some 98,000 clones, around nine tenths seen once. The sequencing here drew on peripheral blood, taken on day 0 of AZD1222 vaccination. Receptor source: an adult in good health.

The chain combines TRBV9 with TRBJ2-3; a possible D gene is TRBD2 (5 bases). CDR1 and CDR2 (germline): SGDLS, YYNGEE. The CDR3 is made up of 16 amino acids. V shed 7 bases and J shed 6 bases, with 24 bases lying between them. Here the CDR3 reads CASGSQAGLVWDTQYF. In DNA, the CDR3 is TGTGCCAGCGGTTCCCAGGCGGGCTTGGTTTGGGATACGCAGTATTTT.

The J gene is TRBJ2-2, the V gene TRBV24-1, with D perhaps assigned TRBD1 or TRBD2 (5 bases each). Germline loops: CDR1 KGHDR, CDR2 SFDVKD. The CDR3 has 18 residues. Trimming cost V 1 base and J 6 bases, with 20 bases left between them. The CDR3 bases are TGTGCCACCAGTGATTTATTCCCGGGGCAGGGTAGACCCGGGGAGCTGTTTTTT. This gives the protein CATSDLFPGQGRPGELFF.

J is TRBJ2-2 and V is TRBV18; TRBD1 is a possible D gene (6 bases). The V end was cut by 3 bases, the J end by 4 bases, with 9 bases between. Germline V gene lookup returns CDR1 KGHSH and CDR2 LQKENI. The CDR3 covers 14 residues. The CDR3 region has the DNA TGTGCCAGCTCACCCACAGGGAGCACCGGGGAGCTGTTTTTT. Protein sequence: CASSPTGSTGELFF.

The chain employs TRBV30 and TRBJ1-5; TRBD1 matches at 9 bases. The CDR3 has 14 residues. Germline trimming cut 3 bases from V and 8 bases from J; bases unmatched to any gene: 8. Germline values: CDR1 GTSNPN, CDR2 SVGIG (reference sequence). CDR3 region: CAWSPDRGGKPQHF. In DNA, the CDR3 is TGTGCCTGGAGCCCGGACAGGGGAGGAAAGCCCCAGCATTTT.

CDR3 sequence: CASQNSYEQYF. The CDR3 DNA sequence: TGTGCCAGCCAAAACTCCTACGAGCAGTACTTC. This chain links TRBV6-5 with TRBJ2-7; no clear D gene. Germline V gene sequence: CDR1 MNHEY, CDR2 SVGAGI. V was shortened by 8 bases and J by 0 bases, with 5 bases between the two germline ends. CDR3 length: 11 residues.

The chain joins TRBV3-1 (or the pseudogene TRBV3-2) to TRBJ1-1, with D tentatively TRBD1 (5 bases). Trimming stripped 3 bases from V and 6 bases from J, with 11 bases between. Per germline, CDR1 LGHDT and CDR2 YNNKEL (reference sequence). There are 13 residues in the CDR3. The CDR3 here is CASSQAQGSEAFF. The CDR3 DNA follows: TGTGCCAGCAGCCAGGCTCAGGGATCTGAAGCTTTCTTT.

The rearrangement joins TRBV3-1 (or the pseudogene TRBV3-2) to TRBJ1-1; D is unclear. The CDR3 spans 15 residues. With 0 bases removed from V and 5 bases from J, the gap between germline ends came to 13 bases. CDR1 and CDR2 (germline): LGHDT, YNNKEL (reference sequence). CDR3 sequence (DNA): TGTGCCAGCAGCCAAGATCCGCTTGTGTGGACTGAAGCTTTCTTT. The encoded protein is CASSQDPLVWTEAFF.